The rows below give T cell receptor beta chains drawn from one sample of a study of immune evolution from preneoplasia to lung adenocarcinoma. Some clones are missing from TCRdb's copy, which holds only in-frame ones; the method was immunoSEQ multiplex PCR. This repertoire shows thousands of clones, 82% found once; its top ten account for 2.5% to 3%. The material sequenced was FFPE minimally invasive lung adenocarcinoma tissue. These receptors came from a person aged 70 to 79 with lung adenocarcinoma. Each CDR3 is given with its conserved first and last residue. D genes are given only for firm matches. Only some rows state a clone size, as once, few, many or a class for expanded clones.

clone size	D gene	V gene	J gene	CDR3 protein	CDR3 DNA
once	-	TRBV27	TRBJ1-6	CASRETGLSNLPLHF	TGTGCCAGCAGAGAGACGGGACTCTCCAATTTACCCCTCCACTTT
-	-	TRBV30	TRBJ2-3	CAWSVTSDTQYF	TGTGCCTGGAGTGTTACCTCAGATACGCAGTATTTT
-	TRBD1	TRBV6-5	TRBJ1-6	CASSFQGGGQAFF	TGTGCCAGCAGTTTCCAGGGGGGTGGACAGGCATTCTTT
-	-	TRBV12-2	TRBJ1-1	CASRLGWDRGLGTEAFF	TGTGCAAGTCGCTTAGGGTGGGACAGGGGGCTAGGCACTGAAGCTTTCTTT
-	TRBD1	TRBV5-1	TRBJ2-5	CASSLPPDRAQETQYF	TGCGCCAGCAGCTTGCCCCCCGACAGGGCCCAAGAGACCCAGTACTTC
-	TRBD2	TRBV30	TRBJ2-5	CAWSSTTSGRIARETQYF	TGTGCCTGGAGTTCTACGACTAGCGGGAGAATCGCCCGAGAGACCCAGTACTTC
-	-	TRBV5-1	TRBJ2-3	CASSLGVQPTDTQYF	TGCGCCAGCAGCTTGGGAGTGCAGCCGACAGATACGCAGTATTTT
-	-	TRBV10-2	TRBJ2-1	CASSEIPRNEQFF	TGCGCCAGCAGTGAGATCCCCCGGAATGAGCAGTTCTTC
-	-	TRBV2	TRBJ1-2	CASSEQSDLSGYTF	TGTGCCAGCAGTGAACAGTCGGACTTGAGCGGCTACACCTTC
-	-	TRBV18	TRBJ1-3	CASSLALDRSGNTIYF	TGTGCCAGCTCACTAGCGCTGGACCGCTCTGGAAACACCATATATTTT
-	-	TRBV5-5	TRBJ2-2	CASSPSRAGELFF	TGTGCCAGCAGCCCTAGTAGGGCTGGGGAGCTGTTTTTT
-	-	TRBV19	TRBJ1-1	CASSVQTNTEAFF	TGTGCCAGTAGTGTACAGACTAACACTGAAGCTTTCTTT
-	-	TRBV30	TRBJ1-5	CAWSVGSTRGNQPQHF	TGTGCCTGGAGTGTCGGGTCCACCCGAGGCAATCAGCCCCAGCATTTT
-	TRBD2	TRBV27	TRBJ2-1	CASSYETPGLAGFYNEQFF	TGTGCCAGCAGTTATGAGACACCGGGACTAGCGGGATTCTACAATGAGCAGTTCTTC
-	-	TRBV7-9	TRBJ1-2	CASSPRDGPNYGYTF	TGTGCCAGCAGCCCGAGGGACGGCCCTAACTATGGCTACACCTTC
-	-	TRBV9	TRBJ1-2	CASSVGEGRRRLGYTF	TGTGCCAGCAGCGTCGGGGAGGGACGTCGGAGGCTTGGCTACACCTTC
-	-	TRBV7-7	TRBJ1-4	CASKPLQKSSEKLFF	TGTGCCAGCAAGCCCCTTCAAAAATCGTCTGAAAAACTGTTTTTT
-	TRBD1	TRBV5-1	TRBJ2-3	CASSHTTGRTDTQYF	TGCGCCAGCAGCCACACGACAGGGAGAACAGATACGCAGTATTTT
-	-	TRBV9	TRBJ2-7	CASSVGLVESSYEQYF	TGTGCCAGCAGCGTAGGGCTGGTCGAGAGCTCCTACGAGCAGTACTTC
-	-	TRBV4-1	TRBJ2-5	CASKRETSLIQETQYF	TGCGCCAGCAAGAGGGAAACTAGCTTGATACAAGAGACCCAGTACTTC
-	-	TRBV5-4	TRBJ2-7	CASSLQRRGEQYF	TGTGCCAGCAGCTTGCAGCGTAGGGGCGAGCAGTACTTC
few	TRBD1	TRBV6-5	TRBJ2-5	CASSRDRGETQYF	TGTGCCAGCAGTCGGGACAGGGGAGAGACCCAGTACTTC
-	-	TRBV28	TRBJ1-5	CASSPGGQDLGQPQHF	TGTGCCAGCAGCCCGGGAGGACAAGACCTAGGACAGCCCCAGCATTTT
-	TRBD2	TRBV6-4	TRBJ2-3	CASSALAGALTDTQYF	TGTGCCAGCAGTGCGCTAGCGGGAGCCCTCACAGATACGCAGTATTTT
-	-	TRBV7-6	TRBJ2-7	CASSPLRGHTIYEQYF	TGTGCCAGCAGCCCCCTCCGGGGACATACGATCTACGAGCAGTACTTC
once	-	TRBV5-5	TRBJ1-1	CASSPGWMNTEAFF	TGTGCCAGCAGCCCGGGATGGATGAACACTGAAGCTTTCTTT
once	-	TRBV10-3	TRBJ2-7	CAISGSDGTSLFYEQYF	TGTGCCATCAGTGGCTCCGACGGCACCAGCCTGTTCTACGAGCAGTACTTC
-	TRBD1	TRBV19	TRBJ1-1	CASHRGTEAFF	TGTGCCAGTCACAGGGGTACTGAAGCTTTCTTT